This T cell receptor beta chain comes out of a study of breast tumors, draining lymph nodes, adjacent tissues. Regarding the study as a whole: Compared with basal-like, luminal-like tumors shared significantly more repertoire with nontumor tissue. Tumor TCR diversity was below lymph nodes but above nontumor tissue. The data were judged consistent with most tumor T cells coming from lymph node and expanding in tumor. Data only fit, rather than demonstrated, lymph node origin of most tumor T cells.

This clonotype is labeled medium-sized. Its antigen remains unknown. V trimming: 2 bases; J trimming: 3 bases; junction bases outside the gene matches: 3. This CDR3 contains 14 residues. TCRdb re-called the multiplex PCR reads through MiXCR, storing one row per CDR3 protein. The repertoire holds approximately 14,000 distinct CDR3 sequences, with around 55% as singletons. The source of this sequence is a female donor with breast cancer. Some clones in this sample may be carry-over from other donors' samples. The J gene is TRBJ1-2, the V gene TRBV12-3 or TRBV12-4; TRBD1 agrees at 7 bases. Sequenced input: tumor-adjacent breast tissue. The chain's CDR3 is CASSLSQGYYGYTF. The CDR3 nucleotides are TGTGCCAGCAGTTTATCACAGGGGTACTATGGCTACACCTTC.